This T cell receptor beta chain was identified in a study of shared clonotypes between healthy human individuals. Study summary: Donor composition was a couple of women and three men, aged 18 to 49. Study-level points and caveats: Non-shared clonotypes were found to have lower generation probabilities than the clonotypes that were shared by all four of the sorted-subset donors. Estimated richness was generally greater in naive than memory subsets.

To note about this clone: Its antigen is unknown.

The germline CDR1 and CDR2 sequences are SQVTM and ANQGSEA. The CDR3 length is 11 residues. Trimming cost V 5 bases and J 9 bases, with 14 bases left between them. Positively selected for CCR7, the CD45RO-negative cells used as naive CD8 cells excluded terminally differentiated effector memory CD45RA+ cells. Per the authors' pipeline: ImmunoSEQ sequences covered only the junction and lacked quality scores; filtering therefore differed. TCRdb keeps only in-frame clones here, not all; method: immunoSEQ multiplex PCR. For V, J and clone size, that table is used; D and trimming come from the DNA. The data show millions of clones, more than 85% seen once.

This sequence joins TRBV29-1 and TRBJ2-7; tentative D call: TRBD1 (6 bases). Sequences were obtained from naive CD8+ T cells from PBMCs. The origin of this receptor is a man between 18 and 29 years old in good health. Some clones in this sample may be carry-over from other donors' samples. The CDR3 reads CSVRQQGRQYF. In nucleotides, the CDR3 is TGCAGCGTTCGACAACAGGGCCGGCAGTACTTC.